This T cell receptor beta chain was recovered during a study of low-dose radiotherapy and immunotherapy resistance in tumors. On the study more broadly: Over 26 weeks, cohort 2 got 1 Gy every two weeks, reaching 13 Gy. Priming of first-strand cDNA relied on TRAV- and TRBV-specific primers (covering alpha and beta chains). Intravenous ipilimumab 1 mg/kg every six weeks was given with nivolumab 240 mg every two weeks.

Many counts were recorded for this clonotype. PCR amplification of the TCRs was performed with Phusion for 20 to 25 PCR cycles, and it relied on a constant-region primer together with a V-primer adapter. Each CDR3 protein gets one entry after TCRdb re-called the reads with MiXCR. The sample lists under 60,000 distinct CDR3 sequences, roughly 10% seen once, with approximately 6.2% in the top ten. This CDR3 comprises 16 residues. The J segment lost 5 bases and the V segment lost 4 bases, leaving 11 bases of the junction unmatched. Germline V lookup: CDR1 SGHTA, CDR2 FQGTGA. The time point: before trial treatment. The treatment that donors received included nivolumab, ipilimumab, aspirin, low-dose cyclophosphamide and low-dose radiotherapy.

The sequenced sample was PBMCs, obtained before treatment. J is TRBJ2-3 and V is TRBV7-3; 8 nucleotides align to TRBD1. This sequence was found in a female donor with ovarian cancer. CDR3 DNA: TGTGCCAGCAGCTCCTCAACAGGGGGGATGAGAGATACGCAGTATTTT. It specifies CASSSSTGGMRDTQYF.